The T cell receptor (beta chain) under discussion was sequenced for a study of CD8 T cells in Susac syndrome. Sequencing of TCR beta drew on CD8+ and CD4+ T cells from blood. Treatment-naive patients with stable or active relapsing-remitting disease served as multiple sclerosis controls. The CDR3 spans 16 residues. Germline assignment: CDR1 LNHDA and CDR2 SQIVND (reference sequence). V lost 0 bases and J 0 bases, leaving 9 bases between the germline ends. With random hexamers, about 0.45 to 1 ug RNA was reverse transcribed. By means of immunoSEQ multiplex PCR, TCR beta CDR3 spanning 54 Vbeta and 13 Jbeta underwent amplification. From the immunoSEQ multiplex PCR reads, TCRdb called clonotypes with MiXCR, one entry per CDR3 protein. The sample records roughly 150,000 distinct CDR3 sequences, less than 97% being singletons.

The specimen was CD8+ T cells from PBMCs. This receptor was identified in a human donor with multiple sclerosis. V and J are TRBV19 and TRBJ2-1, with D maybe TRBD2 (5 bases). The CDR3 is CASSIEGGDSYNEQFF. DNA for the CDR3: TGTGCCAGTAGTATAGAAGGAGGTGACTCCTACAATGAGCAGTTCTTC.